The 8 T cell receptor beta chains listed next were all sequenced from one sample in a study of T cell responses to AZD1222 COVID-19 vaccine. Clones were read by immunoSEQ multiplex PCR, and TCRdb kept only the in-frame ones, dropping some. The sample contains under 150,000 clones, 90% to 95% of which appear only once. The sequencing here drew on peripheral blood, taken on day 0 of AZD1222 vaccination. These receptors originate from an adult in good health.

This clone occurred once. In nucleotides, the CDR3 is TGTGCCAGCAGCCATCCCCCTTGGTACCTTAGCAATCAGCCCCAGCATTTT. Translating it yields CASSHPPWYLSNQPQHF. The rearrangement links TRBV3-1 (or the pseudogene TRBV3-2) to TRBJ1-5, with no clear D. This CDR3 is 17 amino acids long. V dropped 3 bases and J dropped 0 bases, with 15 bases sitting between them. Germline V gene data show CDR1 as LGHDT and CDR2 as YNNKEL (reference sequence).

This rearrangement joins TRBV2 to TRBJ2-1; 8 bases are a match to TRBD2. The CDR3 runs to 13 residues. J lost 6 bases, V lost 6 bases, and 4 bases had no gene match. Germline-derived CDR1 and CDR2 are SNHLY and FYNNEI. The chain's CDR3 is CASRAGVGNEQFF. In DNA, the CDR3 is TGTGCCAGCAGAGCGGGAGTAGGCAATGAGCAGTTCTTC.

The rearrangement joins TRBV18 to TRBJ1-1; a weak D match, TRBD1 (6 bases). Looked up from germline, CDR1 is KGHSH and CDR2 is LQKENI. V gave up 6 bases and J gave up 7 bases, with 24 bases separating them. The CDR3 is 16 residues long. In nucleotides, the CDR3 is TGTGCCAGCTCCCCCGCGGAGGGCAGGGGAATTAATGAAGCTTTCTTT. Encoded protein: CASSPAEGRGINEAFF.

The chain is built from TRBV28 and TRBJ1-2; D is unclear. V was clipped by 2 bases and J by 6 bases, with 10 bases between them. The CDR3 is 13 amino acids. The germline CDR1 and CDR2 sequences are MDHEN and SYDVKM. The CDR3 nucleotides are TGTGCCAGCAGTTTACGGACCCCTCATGGCTACACCTTC. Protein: CASSLRTPHGYTF.

The CDR3 reads CASSFSYTEAFF. The CDR3 DNA reads TGTGCCAGCAGTTTCAGTTACACTGAAGCTTTCTTT. V is TRBV12-3 or TRBV12-4 and J is TRBJ1-1; no definite D call. V shed 3 bases and J shed 3 bases, with 5 bases lying between them. The CDR3 sequence is 12 residues long.

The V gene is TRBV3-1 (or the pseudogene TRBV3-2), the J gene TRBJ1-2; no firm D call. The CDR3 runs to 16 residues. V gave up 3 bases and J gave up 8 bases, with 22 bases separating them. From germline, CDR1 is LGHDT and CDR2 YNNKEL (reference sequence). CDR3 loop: CASSQGPRSRGRGYTF. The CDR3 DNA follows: TGTGCCAGCAGCCAGGGCCCCCGCAGCCGAGGAAGGGGCTACACCTTC.

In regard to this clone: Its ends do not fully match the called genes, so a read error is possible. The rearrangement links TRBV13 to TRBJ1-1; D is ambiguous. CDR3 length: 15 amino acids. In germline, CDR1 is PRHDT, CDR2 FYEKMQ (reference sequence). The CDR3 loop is CASRPVGPPNSEAFF. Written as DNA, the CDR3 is TGTGCCAGCAGGCCTGTCGGGCCTCCGAACTCTGAAGCTTTCTTT.

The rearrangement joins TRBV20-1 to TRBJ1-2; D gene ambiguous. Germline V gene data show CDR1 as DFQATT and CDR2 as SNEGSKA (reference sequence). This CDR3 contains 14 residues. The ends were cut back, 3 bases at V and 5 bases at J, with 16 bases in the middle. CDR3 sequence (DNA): TGCAGTGCTAGTTCGGGAGAACTATGGTATGGCTACACCTTC. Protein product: CSASSGELWYGYTF.